One sample yielded the 22 T cell receptor beta chains listed below, sequenced in a study of blood T cells in healthy people across ages. A second about 6 to 12 cycle PCR used barcoded and J-beta primers. TCRdb fed the 5' RACE reads into MiXCR, producing one record per CDR3 protein. The data hold about 570,000 distinct CDR3 sequences, with over 25% observed a single time. The same specimen was also included in a second study, on T cells of mothers and their children.

Sequencing was done on a sample of blood. The receptors originated from a boy younger than 10 in good health.

The V gene is TRBV12-5, the J gene TRBJ2-5; D remains unclear. The CDR3 has 17 amino acids. Trimming left V 3 bases short and J 3 bases short, with 20 bases between. CDR1 is LGHNT and CDR2 is FRNRAP in the germline V gene. The CDR3, as DNA: TGTGCTAGTGGTTTTCTGCTGGAGCGTGATGCCGAAGAGACCCAGTACTTC. Translating gives CASGFLLERDAEETQYF. The full variable domain, rest sourced from reference TRBV12-5 and TRBJ2-5, is DARVTQTPRHKVTEMGQEVTMRCQPILGHNTVFWYRQTMMQGLELLAYFRNRAPLDDSGMPKDRFSAEMPDATLATLKIQPSEPRDSAVYFCASGFLLERDAEETQYFGPGTRLLVL.

CDR3 protein: CASSPSGGAPGDTQYF. In DNA, the CDR3 is TGTGCCAGTAGCCCTAGCGGGGGGGCCCCGGGAGATACGCAGTATTTT. The chain uses TRBV19 and TRBJ2-3, with TRBD2 matching 12 bases. CDR3 length equals 16 residues. The trim removed 6 bases at V and 5 bases at J, leaving 9 bases unmatched. Germline loops: CDR1 LNHDA, CDR2 SQIVND (reference sequence).

The chain has TRBV24-1 and TRBJ2-1; TRBD2 matches at 8 bases. Looked up from germline, CDR1 is KGHDR and CDR2 is SFDVKD. The CDR3 is 16 amino acids. V shed 3 bases, J shed 4 bases, and the junction held 7 bases outside the gene matches. The CDR3: CATSDAQAGVYNEQFF. The DNA for the CDR3 is TGTGCCACCAGTGATGCCCAAGCGGGAGTATACAATGAGCAGTTCTTC.

This clonotype occurred a few times. J is TRBJ2-5 and V is TRBV7-9, with no clear D. Germline CDR1 and CDR2: SEHNR and FQNEAQ (reference sequence). This CDR3 has 14 amino acids. V was trimmed by 3 bases and J by 3 bases, leaving 11 bases between them. CDR3 sequence: CASSFRTQEETQYF. The CDR3 DNA sequence: TGTGCCAGCAGCTTCCGGACCCAAGAAGAGACCCAGTACTTC.

CDR3 in amino acids: CSARSTSGGVETQYF. For the CDR3, the DNA is TGCAGTGCTAGATCCACTAGCGGAGGCGTAGAGACCCAGTACTTC. The V gene is TRBV20-1, the J gene TRBJ2-5; 8 positions agree with TRBD2. V lost 2 bases and J lost 4; bases outside the gene matches: 9. CDR1 DFQATT and CDR2 SNEGSKA come from the germline V gene (reference sequence). The CDR3 is made up of 15 amino acids.

This clonotype was observed a few times. This chain joins TRBV3-1 and TRBJ2-5; 9 bases are a match to TRBD2. The CDR3 runs 18 residues. From germline, CDR1 is LGHDT and CDR2 YNNKEL (reference sequence). Trimming at V came to 0 bases and at J to 5 bases, leaving 13 bases not matched to a gene. As DNA, the CDR3 is TGTGCCAGCAGCCAAGAGGTGGCGGGGGGGTCCATCTGGGAGACCCAGTACTTC. The encoded protein is CASSQEVAGGSIWETQYF.

The rearrangement uses TRBV20-1 and TRBJ2-7; 14 bases align to TRBD2. The CDR3 extends over 17 amino acids. The V segment lost 2 bases and the J segment 2 bases; nucleotides outside the gene matches: 8. CDR1 and CDR2 from the germline V gene are DFQATT and SNEGSKA (reference sequence). The DNA for the CDR3 is TGCAGTGCTAGACCCACCGAGACTAGCGGGAGGGCCTACGAGCAGTACTTC. This translates into CSARPTETSGRAYEQYF.

The rearrangement uses TRBV12-3 or TRBV12-4 and TRBJ2-7; 9 bases line up with TRBD1. The CDR3 has 14 residues. The junction had 7 bases not matched to a gene; V was cut back by 4 bases and J by 6 bases. CDR3 sequence: CASSSQGARGEQYF. CDR3 nucleotide sequence: TGTGCCAGCAGTTCACAGGGGGCGCGGGGCGAGCAGTACTTC.

This clonotype appeared a few times. J is TRBJ2-5 and V is TRBV5-1; 9 nucleotides line up with TRBD1. The V gene's germline CDR1 is SGHRS and CDR2 YFSETQ. This CDR3 has 14 amino acids. J gave up 4 bases and V 3 bases, and 4 bases lay outside the gene matches. For the CDR3, the DNA is TGCGCCAGCAGCTCGTTGGGACAGGGAGAGACCCAGTACTTC. Translation gives CASSSLGQGETQYF. Full variable domain (remainder filled in from reference TRBV5-1 and TRBJ2-5): KAGVTQTPRYLIKTRGQQVTLSCSPISGHRSVSWYQQTPGQGLQFLFEYFSETQRNKGNFPGRFSGRQFSNSRSEMNVSTLELGDSALYLCASSSLGQGETQYFGPGTRLLVL.

This clonotype was detected a few times. The chain couples TRBV5-5 to TRBJ2-2, with D possibly being TRBD2 (5 bases). Germline V gene data show CDR1 as SGHKS and CDR2 as YYEKEE (reference sequence). The CDR3 sequence is 12 residues long. Trimming took off 7 bases at V and 7 bases at J, with 11 bases between the two ends. This CDR3 is CASHLGSGELFF. In DNA, the CDR3 is TGTGCCAGCCACCTAGGGAGCGGGGAGCTGTTTTTT.

The chain employs TRBV4-3 and TRBJ2-5; D gene ambiguous. Trimming took off 0 bases at V and 5 bases at J, with 10 bases between the two ends. CDR1 and CDR2 (germline): LGHNA, YSLEER. There are 14 residues in the CDR3. The CDR3, as DNA: TGCGCCAGCAGCCAAGACCCGAACTCGGAGACCCAGTACTTC. This encodes CASSQDPNSETQYF.

J is TRBJ2-1 and V is TRBV7-6; a weak D match, TRBD2 (6 bases). The CDR3 has 18 amino acids. Germline V gene lookup returns CDR1 SGHVS and CDR2 FNYEAQ. Trimming left V 1 base short and J 1 base short, with 17 bases between. The CDR3 here is CASSLGQPELASYNEQFF. The CDR3 region has the DNA TGTGCCAGCAGCTTAGGTCAGCCAGAACTAGCTTCCTACAATGAGCAGTTCTTC. Filled out from reference TRBV7-6 and TRBJ2-1, the complete variable domain reads GAGVSQSPRYKVTKRGQDVALRCDPISGHVSLYWYRQALGQGPEFLTYFNYEAQQDKSGLPNDRFSAERPEGSISTLTIQRTEQRDSAMYRCASSLGQPELASYNEQFFGPGTRLTVL.

This clonotype was observed at least ten times. This sequence joins TRBV20-1 and TRBJ2-1, with TRBD2 matching over 7 bases. Germline V CDR1 and CDR2: DFQATT, SNEGSKA (reference sequence). Unmatched junction bases numbered 4, after V lost 3 bases and J lost 14 bases. The CDR3 is 10 residues long. CDR3 DNA sequence: TGCAGTGCTAGGGGGGGGTCTGAGTTCTTC. Residues: CSARGGSEFF.

This clonotype came up a few times. V usage is TRBV13 and J usage is TRBJ2-5; D uncertain. The CDR3 length is 14 residues. Between the trimmed V and J ends, which lost 2 bases and 1 base, there was a span of 8 bases. In germline, CDR1 is PRHDT, CDR2 FYEKMQ (reference sequence). CDR3 protein: CASSLRSAQETQYF. The CDR3 nucleotides are TGTGCCAGCAGCTTAAGATCGGCCCAAGAGACCCAGTACTTC.

This clonotype has more than one count but fewer than ten. J is TRBJ1-1 and V is TRBV18; 7 bases fit TRBD1. Looked up from germline, CDR1 is KGHSH and CDR2 is LQKENI. The length of the CDR3 is 16 residues. V gave up 4 bases and J gave up 1 base; unmatched junction bases: 9. CDR3 nucleotide sequence: TGTGCCAGCTCACTCCGACAGGGTCAGGCGAACACTGAAGCTTTCTTT. Translating gives CASSLRQGQANTEAFF.

The genes are TRBV29-1 and TRBJ2-5; tentatively, D is TRBD2 (6 bases). Trimming stripped 6 bases from V and 5 bases from J, with 16 bases between. This CDR3 contains 13 residues. From germline, CDR1 is SQVTM and CDR2 ANQGSEA. The CDR3 sequence is CSVRRVAAETQYF. Here the CDR3 DNA reads TGCAGCGTCCGGCGGGTAGCGGCGGAGACCCAGTACTTC.

This clonotype showed up just a few times. CDR3: CASSSSTGLETQYF. In DNA form, the CDR3 reads TGTGCCAGCAGTTCATCGACAGGGTTAGAGACCCAGTACTTC. V is TRBV12-3 or TRBV12-4 and J is TRBJ2-5; 7 bases are a match to TRBD1. This CDR3 region has 14 residues. J lost 4 bases, V lost 4 bases, and 6 bases had no gene match.

In its sample, this clonotype was seen a few times. The chain employs TRBV20-1 and TRBJ1-4, with D unresolved. From germline, CDR1 is DFQATT and CDR2 SNEGSKA (reference sequence). The V end was cut by 1 base, the J end by 0 bases, with 6 bases between. The CDR3 spans 14 residues. The CDR3 region is CSARGGATNEKLFF. The CDR3 DNA follows: TGCAGTGCTAGAGGTGGTGCAACTAATGAAAAACTGTTTTTT.

This clonotype was counted only a few times. This chain links TRBV14 with TRBJ2-5; possibly TRBD1 for D (5 bases). The J call may not be correct, given that the DNA end is closer to TRBJ2-7. Looked up from germline, CDR1 is SGHDN and CDR2 is FVKESK. The CDR3 spans 13 residues. The CDR3 region is CASSQQGRGEQYF. The CDR3 region has the DNA TGTGCCAGCAGCCAACAGGGCAGAGGCGAGCAGTACTTC.

In this sample, this clonotype turned up a few times. The chain recombines TRBV7-9 with TRBJ2-5, with a possible D match to TRBD1 (5 bases). CDR3 size: 14 residues. Between the trimmed V and J ends, which lost 5 bases and 2 bases, there was a span of 12 bases. The germline V gene has CDR1 SEHNR and CDR2 FQNEAQ (reference sequence). For the CDR3, the DNA is TGTGCCAGCAGCACTCGACAGTTACAAGAGACCCAGTACTTC. Amino acids: CASSTRQLQETQYF.

The chain recombines TRBV14 with TRBJ2-7; D remains unclear. Matching the DNA end better, TRBJ2-1 makes the J call doubtful. Germline V gives CDR1 SGHDN, CDR2 FVKESK. There are 13 residues in the CDR3. The CDR3: CASSLSVYNEQFF. In nucleotides, the CDR3 is TGTGCCAGCAGCCTAAGCGTTTACAATGAGCAGTTCTTC.

The rearrangement joins TRBV5-1 to TRBJ1-1; 7 nucleotides align to TRBD1. Losses at the gene ends were 4 bases for V and 0 bases for J; bases not matched to a gene: 9. Germline loops: CDR1 SGHRS, CDR2 YFSETQ. This CDR3 has 16 residues. The CDR3 sequence is CASSTGQVKLNTEAFF. The CDR3 bases are TGCGCCAGCAGCACCGGACAGGTTAAACTGAACACTGAAGCTTTCTTT.